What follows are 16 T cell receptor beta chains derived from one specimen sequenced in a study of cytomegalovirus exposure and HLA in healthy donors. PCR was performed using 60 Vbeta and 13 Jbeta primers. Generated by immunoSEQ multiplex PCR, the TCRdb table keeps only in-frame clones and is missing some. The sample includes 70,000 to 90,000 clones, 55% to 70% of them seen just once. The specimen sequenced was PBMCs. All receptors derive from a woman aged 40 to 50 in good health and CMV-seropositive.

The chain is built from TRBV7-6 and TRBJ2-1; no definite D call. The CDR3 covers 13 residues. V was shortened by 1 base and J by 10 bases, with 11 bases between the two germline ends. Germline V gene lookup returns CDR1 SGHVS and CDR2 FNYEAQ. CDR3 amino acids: CASSLVGVGEQFF. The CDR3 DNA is TGTGCCAGCAGCTTAGTCGGAGTTGGAGAGCAGTTCTTC.

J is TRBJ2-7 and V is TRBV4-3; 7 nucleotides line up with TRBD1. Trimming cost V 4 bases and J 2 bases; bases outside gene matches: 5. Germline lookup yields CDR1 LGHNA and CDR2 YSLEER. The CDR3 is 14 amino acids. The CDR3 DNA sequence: TGCGCCAGCAGCCCCCAGACAGGGCCCTACGAGCAGTACTTC. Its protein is CASSPQTGPYEQYF.

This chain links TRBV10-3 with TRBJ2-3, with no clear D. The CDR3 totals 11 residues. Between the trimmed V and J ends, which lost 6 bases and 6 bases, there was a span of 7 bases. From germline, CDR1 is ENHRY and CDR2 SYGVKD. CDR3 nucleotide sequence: TGTGCCATCAGCTCCCCCGATACGCAGTATTTT. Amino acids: CAISSPDTQYF.

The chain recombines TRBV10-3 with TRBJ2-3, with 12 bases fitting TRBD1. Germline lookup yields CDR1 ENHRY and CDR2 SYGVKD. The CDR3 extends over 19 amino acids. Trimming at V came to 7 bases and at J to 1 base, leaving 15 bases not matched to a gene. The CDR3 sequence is CAITRDRGQLAGGTDTQYF. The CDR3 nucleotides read TGTGCCATCACCCGGGACAGGGGGCAGCTAGCGGGGGGCACAGATACGCAGTATTTT.

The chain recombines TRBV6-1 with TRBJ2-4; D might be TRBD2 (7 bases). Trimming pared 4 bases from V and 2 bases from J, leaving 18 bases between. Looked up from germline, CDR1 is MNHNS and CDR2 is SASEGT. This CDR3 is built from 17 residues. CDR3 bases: TGTGCCAGCAGTGCCTCATGGGGGGGCAAGTCCAAAAACATTCAGTACTTC. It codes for CASSASWGGKSKNIQYF.

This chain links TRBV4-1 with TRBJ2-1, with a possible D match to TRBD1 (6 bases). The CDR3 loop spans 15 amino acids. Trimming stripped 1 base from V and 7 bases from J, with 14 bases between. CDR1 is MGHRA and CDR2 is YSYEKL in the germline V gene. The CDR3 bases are TGCGCCAGCAGCCAAGTCCCAGGGGACGGAAATGAGCAGTTCTTC. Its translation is CASSQVPGDGNEQFF.

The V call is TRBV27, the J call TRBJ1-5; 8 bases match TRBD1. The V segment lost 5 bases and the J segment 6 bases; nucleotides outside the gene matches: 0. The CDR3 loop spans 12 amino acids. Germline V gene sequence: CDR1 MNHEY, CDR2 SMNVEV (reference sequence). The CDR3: CASSQGAQPQHF. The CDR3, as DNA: TGTGCCAGCAGTCAGGGGGCTCAGCCCCAGCATTTT.

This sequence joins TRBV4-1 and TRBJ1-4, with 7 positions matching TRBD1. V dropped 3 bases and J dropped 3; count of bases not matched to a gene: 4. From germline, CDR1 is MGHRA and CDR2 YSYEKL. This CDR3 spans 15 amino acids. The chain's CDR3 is CASSHNQGANEKLFF. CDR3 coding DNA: TGCGCCAGCAGCCATAATCAGGGGGCTAATGAAAAACTGTTTTTT.

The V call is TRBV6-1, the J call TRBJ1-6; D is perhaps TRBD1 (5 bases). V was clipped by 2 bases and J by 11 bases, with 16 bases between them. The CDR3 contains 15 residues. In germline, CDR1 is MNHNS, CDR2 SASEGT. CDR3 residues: CASSEQGSAAAPLHF. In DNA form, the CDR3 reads TGTGCCAGCAGTGAACAGGGTTCGGCGGCGGCACCCCTCCACTTT.

DNA for the CDR3: TGCAGCGTTGATCTTGGGACAGAGGATGGCTACACCTTC. This gives the protein CSVDLGTEDGYTF. V gene TRBV29-1 combines with J gene TRBJ1-2; 7 bases are shared with TRBD1. The J segment lost 6 bases and the V segment lost 3 bases, leaving 7 bases of the junction unmatched. Germline V gene lookup returns CDR1 SQVTM and CDR2 ANQGSEA. The CDR3 has 13 amino acids.

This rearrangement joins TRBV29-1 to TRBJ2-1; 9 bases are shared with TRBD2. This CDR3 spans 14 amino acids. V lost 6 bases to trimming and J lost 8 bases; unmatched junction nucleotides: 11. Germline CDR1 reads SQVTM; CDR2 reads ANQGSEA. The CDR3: CSVALGTSFDEQFF. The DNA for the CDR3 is TGCAGCGTAGCGCTGGGGACTAGCTTTGATGAGCAGTTCTTC.

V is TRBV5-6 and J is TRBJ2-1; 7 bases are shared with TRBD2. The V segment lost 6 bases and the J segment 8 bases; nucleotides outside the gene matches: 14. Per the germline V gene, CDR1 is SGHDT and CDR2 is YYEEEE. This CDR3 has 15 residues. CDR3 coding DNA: TGTGCCAGCACCGTGCAGGGAGGGCCAGTAGATGAGCAGTTCTTC. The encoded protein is CASTVQGGPVDEQFF. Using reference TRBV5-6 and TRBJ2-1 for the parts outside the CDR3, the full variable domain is DAGVTQSPTHLIKTRGQQVTLRCSPKSGHDTVSWYQQALGQGPQFIFQYYEEEERQRGNFPDRFSGHQFPNYSSELNVNALLLGDSALYLCASTVQGGPVDEQFFGPGTRLTVL.

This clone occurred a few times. CDR3 nucleotide sequence: TGCGCCAGCAGCCAAGAGGGACTAGCGGATTACAATGAGCAGTTCTTC. Translated: CASSQEGLADYNEQFF. The chain has TRBV4-3 and TRBJ2-1; 11 bases are a match to TRBD2. The CDR3 has 16 amino acids. J gave up 4 bases and V 0 bases, and 2 bases lay outside the gene matches. The germline V gene has CDR1 LGHNA and CDR2 YSLEER.

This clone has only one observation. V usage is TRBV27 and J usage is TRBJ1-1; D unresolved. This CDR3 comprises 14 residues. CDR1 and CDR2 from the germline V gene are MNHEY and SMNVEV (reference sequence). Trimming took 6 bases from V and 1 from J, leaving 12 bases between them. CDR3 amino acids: CASSLGGKNTEAFF. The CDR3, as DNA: TGTGCCAGCAGCCTGGGAGGAAAGAACACTGAAGCTTTCTTT.

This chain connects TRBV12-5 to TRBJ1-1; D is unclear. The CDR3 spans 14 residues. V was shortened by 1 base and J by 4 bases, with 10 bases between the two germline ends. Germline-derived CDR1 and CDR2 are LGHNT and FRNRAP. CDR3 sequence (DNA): TGTGCTAGTGGTTTGGCCGGGAGGTCCACTGAAGCTTTCTTT. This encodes CASGLAGRSTEAFF.

The CDR3 region is CSGSTGMNTEAFF. CDR3 nucleotide sequence: TGCAGCGGTTCTACGGGAATGAACACTGAAGCTTTCTTT. The chain carries TRBV29-1 and TRBJ1-1, with unresolved D. The CDR3 length is 13 residues. Between the trimmed V and J ends, which lost 7 bases and 0 bases, there was a span of 12 bases. Germline CDR1 is SQVTM and CDR2 is ANQGSEA. Drawing the rest from reference TRBV29-1 and TRBJ1-1, the complete variable domain is SAVISQKPSRDICQRGTSLTIQCQVDSQVTMMFWYRQQPGQSLTLIATANQGSEATYESGFVIDKFPISRPNLTFSTLTVSNMSPEDSSIYLCSGSTGMNTEAFFGQGTRLTVV.